This note documents a single TCR beta chain sequence. The antigen is undetermined. The data derive from a study of shared clonotypes between healthy human individuals. The wider study: Each donor had three CD4 naive, three CD4 memory, two CD8 naive and one CD8 memory plate.

Study findings and constraints: Richness estimates generally favored naive over memory subsets.

Trimming left V 5 bases short and J 1 base short, with 11 bases between. Per germline, CDR1 SEHNR and CDR2 FQNEAQ (reference sequence). CDR3 length: 15 residues. This table comes from immunoSEQ multiplex PCR, and its TCRdb copy is limited to in-frame clones, with some not included. The profile covers about 2.4 million clones, with more than 80% appearing a single time and under 0.15% taken by the ten largest. What was sequenced was naive CD4+ T cells sorted from blood. The subset: CD45RA+ positively selected. The chain is built from TRBV7-9 and TRBJ1-4; D not certain. The TCR comes from a man between 18 and 35 years old in good health. The CDR3 DNA follows: TGTGCCAGCAGCGCCCAGAGAGGAACTAATGAAAAACTGTTTTTT. Its protein is CASSAQRGTNEKLFF.